The 21 T cell receptor beta chains listed next were all sequenced from one sample in a study of PD-1 blockade in mismatch repair-deficient tumors. Clones were sequenced by immunoSEQ multiplex PCR, and TCRdb holds only the in-frame ones, with some missing. The sample has around 51,000 clones, roughly 80% seen once; the top ten hold 7% to 8.5%. Sample: peripheral blood, taken approximately 20 weeks after starting pembrolizumab. The source is an adult with mismatch repair-deficient cancer.

V gene TRBV5-1 combines with J gene TRBJ1-1; the D gene is possibly TRBD1 (5 bases). CDR3 length: 16 residues. Germline CDR1 SGHRS, CDR2 YFSETQ. The V and J ends lost 0 bases and 4 bases respectively, with 16 bases between them. Written as DNA, the CDR3 is TGCGCCAGCAGCTTGGCGGTTTCAGGGCGGGTCACTGAAGCTTTCTTT. Translating gives CASSLAVSGRVTEAFF.

The gene calls are TRBV29-1 and TRBJ1-2, with 9 bases fitting TRBD1. J was trimmed by 3 bases and V by 7 bases; bases with no gene match: 9. This CDR3 is 14 amino acids long. Germline V CDR1 and CDR2: SQVTM, ANQGSEA. CDR3 bases: TGCAGCGCAAGCACGGGACAGGGAGACTATGGCTACACCTTC. Its translation: CSASTGQGDYGYTF.

About this clone itself: Its ends do not fully match the called genes, so a read error is possible. Other DNA variants within this sample encode the same CDR3. The chain has TRBV7-7 and TRBJ2-5; 7 bases fit TRBD2. The germline gives CDR1 SSHAT, CDR2 FNYEAQ (reference sequence). The CDR3 spans 14 residues. The CDR3 spells CASSSGGGQETQYF. The CDR3 DNA sequence: TGTGCTAGCAGTTCGGGCGGGGGCCAAGAGACCCAGTACTTC.

This clone has a handful of counts. This chain connects TRBV5-6 to TRBJ1-1; no clear D. The V gene lost 3 bases and the J gene lost 1 base, with 4 bases spanning the gap. Per germline, CDR1 SGHDT and CDR2 YYEEEE. The CDR3 is 12 amino acids. This CDR3 is CASSWENTEAFF. The CDR3 region has the DNA TGTGCCAGCAGCTGGGAGAACACTGAAGCTTTCTTT.

The chain has TRBV27 and TRBJ1-1, with 7 bases lining up with TRBD1. Germline values: CDR1 MNHEY, CDR2 SMNVEV (reference sequence). After removal of 5 bases from V and 3 bases from J, the junction contained 9 bases not matched to a gene. The CDR3 spans 15 residues. For the CDR3, the DNA is TGTGCCAGCAGTACCCGGGACAGTGGATACACTGAAGCTTTCTTT. It specifies CASSTRDSGYTEAFF.

The rearrangement uses TRBV19 and TRBJ2-5, with 11 bases aligning to TRBD2. The CDR3 is 16 amino acids. Germline V gene data show CDR1 as LNHDA and CDR2 as SQIVND (reference sequence). Unmatched junction bases numbered 5, after V lost 2 bases and J lost 3 bases. The DNA for the CDR3 is TGTGCCAGTAGTATATTAGCGGGAGGGTCAAAAGAGACCCAGTACTTC. It codes for CASSILAGGSKETQYF.

V gene TRBV5-1 combines with J gene TRBJ2-4; 7 positions agree with TRBD2. Unmatched junction bases numbered 4, after V lost 0 bases and J lost 1 base. Looked up from germline, CDR1 is SGHRS and CDR2 is YFSETQ. The CDR3 consists of 16 residues. CDR3 loop: CASSLASGIAKNIQYF. Here the CDR3 DNA reads TGCGCCAGCAGCTTGGCCAGCGGGATCGCCAAAAACATTCAGTACTTC.

CDR3 amino acids: CASSDRYDRSSYEQYF. In nucleotides, the CDR3 is TGCGCCAGCAGCGATAGGTACGACAGGAGCTCCTACGAGCAGTACTTC. The rearrangement uses TRBV5-1 and TRBJ2-7, with D possibly TRBD1 on 6 matching bases. CDR1 and CDR2 (germline): SGHRS, YFSETQ. This CDR3 has 16 residues. Deletions cut 4 bases from V and 0 bases from J, with 17 bases between.

The CDR3 DNA reads as TGTGCCAGCTCACCCCGACAAGGGTCTAATGAAAAACTGTTTTTT. Translation: CASSPRQGSNEKLFF. The chain carries TRBV18 and TRBJ1-4; no definite D call. Trimming pared 3 bases from V and 3 bases from J, leaving 11 bases between. The V gene's germline CDR1 is KGHSH and CDR2 LQKENI. This CDR3 region has 15 residues.

CDR3 coding DNA: TGTGCCAGCTCACCACAGTCTAGCGGGAATTCCTACGAGCAGTACTTC. It is translated as CASSPQSSGNSYEQYF. The chain links TRBV18 to TRBJ2-7; 9 bases agree with TRBD2. This CDR3 has 16 amino acids. The V and J ends lost 1 base and 1 base, in that order; junction bases with no gene match: 5. Germline V gene data show CDR1 as KGHSH and CDR2 as LQKENI.

This chain links TRBV4-2 with TRBJ2-5; 8 positions agree with TRBD2. This CDR3 spans 16 amino acids. Germline trimming cut 1 base from V and 2 bases from J; bases unmatched to any gene: 6. The V gene's germline CDR1 is LGHNA and CDR2 YNFKEQ. CDR3 loop: CASSQVGASGQETQYF. The CDR3 coding sequence is TGTGCCAGCAGCCAAGTCGGGGCTAGCGGGCAAGAGACCCAGTACTTC.

The table lists this clone with a count of one. The V gene is TRBV21-1, the J gene TRBJ2-1; the table's D call TRBD2 went unverified against the DNA. TRBV21-1 is a pseudogene locus. This CDR3 comprises 16 residues. In DNA, the CDR3 is TGTGCCAGCAGCAAAAAACTAGCGGGAGTCAACAATGAGCAGTTCTTC. Amino acids: CASSKKLAGVNNEQFF.

This clone was recorded only once. The chain carries TRBV5-6 and TRBJ1-5; D possibly corresponds to TRBD1 (5 bases). The CDR3 has 15 amino acids. With 6 bases removed from V and 0 bases from J, the gap between germline ends came to 13 bases. The V gene's germline CDR1 is SGHDT and CDR2 YYEEEE. CDR3 region: CASTRDPNSNQPQHF. Here the CDR3 DNA reads TGTGCCAGCACCCGGGACCCCAATAGCAATCAGCCCCAGCATTTT.

The chain couples TRBV2 to TRBJ2-3, with 9 positions matching TRBD2. Germline V gives CDR1 SNHLY, CDR2 FYNNEI. This CDR3 region has 15 residues. Trimming removed 4 bases from V and 2 bases from J; junction bases left unmatched: 4. This chain's CDR3 is CASSARLADTDTQYF. The CDR3 DNA follows: TGTGCCAGCAGTGCCCGACTAGCGGACACAGATACGCAGTATTTT. The full variable domain, rest sourced from reference TRBV2 and TRBJ2-3, is EPEVTQTPSHQVTQMGQEVILRCVPISNHLYFYWYRQILGQKVEFLVSFYNNEISEKSEIFDDQFSVERPDGSNFTLKIRSTKLEDSAMYFCASSARLADTDTQYFGPGTRLTVL.

The rearrangement links TRBV10-3 to TRBJ2-6; D unresolved. V gave up 0 bases and J gave up 3 bases, with 12 bases separating them. Germline CDR1 is ENHRY and CDR2 is SYGVKD. CDR3 length equals 17 residues. The CDR3 DNA is TGTGCCATCAGTGAGTCAGGCAGGTCAGGTGGGGCCAACGTCCTGACTTTC. It encodes CAISESGRSGGANVLTF.

This chain connects TRBV6-5 to TRBJ2-1; D ambiguous. CDR3 length: 13 amino acids. Looked up from germline, CDR1 is MNHEY and CDR2 is SVGAGI. Trimming took off 5 bases at V and 3 bases at J, with 8 bases between the two ends. Written as DNA, the CDR3 is TGTGCCAGCAGTCTAGGACGCTACAATGAGCAGTTCTTC. Its translation: CASSLGRYNEQFF.

The chain uses TRBV5-1 and TRBJ2-4, with 8 bases fitting TRBD2. Trimming took 5 bases from V and 0 from J; bases not matched to a gene: 1. The CDR3 runs 14 residues. Germline V gene sequence: CDR1 SGHRS, CDR2 YFSETQ. For the CDR3, the DNA is TGCGCCAGCAGGGCGGGGGGAGCCAAAAACATTCAGTACTTC. Its protein is CASRAGGAKNIQYF.

This clone appeared a single time. The chain links TRBV7-6 to TRBJ2-7; D uncertain. The CDR3 is 15 residues long. Trimming took 2 bases from V and 1 from J, leaving 12 bases between them. Germline CDR1 and CDR2: SGHVS and FNYEAQ. The CDR3 sequence is CASSLKRTASYEQYF. The CDR3 DNA is TGTGCCAGCAGCTTAAAAAGGACGGCGTCCTACGAGCAGTACTTC. Combining the CDR3 with reference TRBV7-6 and TRBJ2-7 gives the whole variable domain GAGVSQSPRYKVTKRGQDVALRCDPISGHVSLYWYRQALGQGPEFLTYFNYEAQQDKSGLPNDRFSAERPEGSISTLTIQRTEQRDSAMYRCASSLKRTASYEQYFGPGTRLTVT.

This clone has a single count. The chain uses TRBV5-1 and TRBJ1-5; possibly TRBD1 for D (5 bases). Looked up from germline, CDR1 is SGHRS and CDR2 is YFSETQ. This CDR3 has 15 amino acids. The germline V and J ends were trimmed by 1 base and 2 bases, with 10 bases remaining between them. The CDR3 spells CASSLTQGGNQPQHF. For the CDR3, the DNA is TGCGCCAGCAGCTTGACCCAGGGAGGCAATCAGCCCCAGCATTTT.

The CDR3 here is CASSRRLAGGGTDTQYF. The CDR3 region has the DNA TGCGCCAGCAGCCGTCGACTAGCGGGTGGAGGCACAGATACGCAGTATTTT. The J gene is TRBJ2-3, the V gene TRBV4-1, with 10 bases that match TRBD2. Germline values: CDR1 MGHRA, CDR2 YSYEKL. Germline trimming cut 4 bases from V and 1 base from J; bases unmatched to any gene: 8. The CDR3 loop spans 17 amino acids.

This chain connects TRBV10-3 to TRBJ2-3; no clear D. Between the trimmed V and J ends, which lost 2 bases and 1 base, there was a span of 7 bases. The CDR3 totals 14 residues. The germline V gene has CDR1 ENHRY and CDR2 SYGVKD. CDR3 sequence (DNA): TGTGCCATCAGTGAGGGTAGTGGCACAGATACGCAGTATTTT. Its protein product is CAISEGSGTDTQYF.